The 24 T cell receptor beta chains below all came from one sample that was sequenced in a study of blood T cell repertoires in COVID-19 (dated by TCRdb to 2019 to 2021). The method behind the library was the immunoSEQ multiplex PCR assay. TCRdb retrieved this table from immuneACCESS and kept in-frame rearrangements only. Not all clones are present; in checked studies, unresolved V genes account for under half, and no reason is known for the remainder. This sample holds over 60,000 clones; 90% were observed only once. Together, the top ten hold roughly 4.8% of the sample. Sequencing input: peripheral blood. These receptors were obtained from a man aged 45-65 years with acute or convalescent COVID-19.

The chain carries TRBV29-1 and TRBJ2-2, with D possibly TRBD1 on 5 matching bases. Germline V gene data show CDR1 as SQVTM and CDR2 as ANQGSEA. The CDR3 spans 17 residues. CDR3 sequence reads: CSVPPPATVTNTGELFF. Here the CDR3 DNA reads TGCAGTGTTCCCCCCCCTGCGACAGTAACGAACACCGGGGAGCTGTTTTTT.

CDR3 in DNA: TGTGCCAGCAGTTTTTCAGTGTACTATGGCTACACCTTC. It encodes CASSFSVYYGYTF. This chain uses TRBV12-3 or TRBV12-4 with TRBJ1-2, with D hard to call. Trimming removed 3 bases from V and 3 bases from J, with 8 bases in between. The CDR3 is 13 residues long.

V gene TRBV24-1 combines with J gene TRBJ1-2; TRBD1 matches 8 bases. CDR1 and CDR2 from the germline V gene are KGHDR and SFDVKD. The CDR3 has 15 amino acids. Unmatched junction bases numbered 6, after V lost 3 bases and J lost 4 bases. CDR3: CATSDTGGGSYGYTF. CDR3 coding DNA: TGTGCCACCAGTGATACAGGGGGAGGGAGCTATGGCTACACCTTC.

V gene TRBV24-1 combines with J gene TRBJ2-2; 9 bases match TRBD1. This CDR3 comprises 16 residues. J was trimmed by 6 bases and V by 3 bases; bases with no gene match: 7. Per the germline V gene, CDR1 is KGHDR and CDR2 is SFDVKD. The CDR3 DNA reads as TGTGCCACCAGTGATGCCGGGACAGGGTACCCCGGGGAGCTGTTTTTT. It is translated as CATSDAGTGYPGELFF.

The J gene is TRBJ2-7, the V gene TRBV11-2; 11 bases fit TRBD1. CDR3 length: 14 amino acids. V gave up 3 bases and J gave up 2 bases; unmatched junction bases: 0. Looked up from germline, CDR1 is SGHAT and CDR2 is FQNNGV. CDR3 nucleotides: TGTGCCAGCAGCTTGGGACAGGGGGCCTACGAGCAGTACTTC. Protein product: CASSLGQGAYEQYF. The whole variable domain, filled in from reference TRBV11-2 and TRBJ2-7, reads EAGVAQSPRYKIIEKRQSVAFWCNPISGHATLYWYQQILGQGPKLLIQFQNNGVVDDSQLPKDRFSAERLKGVDSTLKIQPAKLEDSAVYLCASSLGQGAYEQYFGPGTRLTVT.

CDR3 DNA sequence: TGTGCCAGCAGCCTACACCTGGCTAGCGGGAGTACCTACAATGAGCAGTTCTTC. Encoded protein: CASSLHLASGSTYNEQFF. The chain links TRBV21-1 to TRBJ2-1; TRBD2 reflects the table's D call only, with no check against the DNA. TRBV21-1 has pseudogene status. The CDR3 runs to 18 residues.

This CDR3 reads CASSVFAGANTGELFF. Here the CDR3 DNA reads TGTGCCAGCAGCGTGTTCGCAGGGGCCAACACCGGGGAGCTGTTTTTT. This chain joins TRBV9 and TRBJ2-2; a possible D gene is TRBD1 (6 bases). This CDR3 has 16 amino acids. Germline V gene data show CDR1 as SGDLS and CDR2 as YYNGEE. The V end was cut by 2 bases, the J end by 2 bases, with 13 bases between.

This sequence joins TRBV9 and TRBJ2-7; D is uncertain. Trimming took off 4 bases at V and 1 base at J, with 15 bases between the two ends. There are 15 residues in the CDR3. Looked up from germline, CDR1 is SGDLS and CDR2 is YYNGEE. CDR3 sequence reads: CASSPTTSSSYEQYF. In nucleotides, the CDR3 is TGTGCCAGCAGCCCCACTACCTCCAGTTCCTACGAGCAGTACTTC.

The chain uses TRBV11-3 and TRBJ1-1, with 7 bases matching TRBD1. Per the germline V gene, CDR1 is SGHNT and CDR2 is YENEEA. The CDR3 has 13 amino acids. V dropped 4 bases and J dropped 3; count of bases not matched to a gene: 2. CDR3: CASSSTGDTEAFF. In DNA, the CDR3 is TGTGCCAGCAGCTCAACAGGGGACACTGAAGCTTTCTTT.

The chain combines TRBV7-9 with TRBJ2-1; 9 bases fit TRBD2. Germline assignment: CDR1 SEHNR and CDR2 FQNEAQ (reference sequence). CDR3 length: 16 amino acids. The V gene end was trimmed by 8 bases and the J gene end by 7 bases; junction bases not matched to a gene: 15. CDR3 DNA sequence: TGTGCCAGCGTCCCAAATAGCGGGAGTTCCCAAAATGAGCAGTTCTTC. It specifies CASVPNSGSSQNEQFF.

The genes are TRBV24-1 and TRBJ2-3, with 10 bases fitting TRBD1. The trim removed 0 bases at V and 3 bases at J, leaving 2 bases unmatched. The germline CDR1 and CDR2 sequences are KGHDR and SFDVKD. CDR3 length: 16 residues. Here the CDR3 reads CATSDLGTGATDTQYF. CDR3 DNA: TGTGCCACCAGTGATTTGGGGACAGGGGCTACAGATACGCAGTATTTT.

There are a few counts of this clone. The DNA for the CDR3 is TGTGCCAGCAGCCAAAAGGATAGGGAGGGGAATAATTCACCCCTCCACTTT. Translating it yields CASSQKDREGNNSPLHF. This chain joins TRBV3-1 (or the pseudogene TRBV3-2) and TRBJ1-6; D is perhaps TRBD1 (5 bases). CDR3 size: 17 residues. The V end was cut by 2 bases, the J end by 5 bases, with 16 bases between. CDR1 and CDR2 from the germline V gene are LGHDT and YNNKEL (reference sequence).

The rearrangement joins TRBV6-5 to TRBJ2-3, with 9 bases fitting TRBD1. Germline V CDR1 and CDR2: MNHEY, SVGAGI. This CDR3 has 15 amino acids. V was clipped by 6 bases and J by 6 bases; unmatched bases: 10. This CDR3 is CASRNTYGTGDTQYF. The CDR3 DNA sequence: TGTGCCAGCAGAAACACCTATGGGACAGGGGATACGCAGTATTTT.

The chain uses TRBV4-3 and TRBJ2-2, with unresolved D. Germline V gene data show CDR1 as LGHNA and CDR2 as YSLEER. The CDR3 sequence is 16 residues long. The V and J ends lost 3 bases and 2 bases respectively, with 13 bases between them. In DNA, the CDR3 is TGCGCCAGCAGCCACTTGGGCAGCTCTAACACCGGGGAGCTGTTTTTT. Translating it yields CASSHLGSSNTGELFF.

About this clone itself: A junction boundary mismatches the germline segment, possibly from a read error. CDR3 bases: TGTGCCAGCAGCATACCGGGACTCTCCCACAATGAGCAGTTCTTC. Amino acids: CASSIPGLSHNEQFF. V and J are TRBV6-5 and TRBJ2-1, with D perhaps TRBD2 (6 bases). The CDR3 loop spans 15 amino acids. In germline, CDR1 is MNHEY, CDR2 SVGAGI.

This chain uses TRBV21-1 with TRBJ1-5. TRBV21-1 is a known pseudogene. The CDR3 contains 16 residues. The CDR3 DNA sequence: TGTGCCAGCTGCGGACGGGAGGGCCAGTGTGTCGGTGCCCAGCATTTT. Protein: CASCGREGQCVGAQHF.

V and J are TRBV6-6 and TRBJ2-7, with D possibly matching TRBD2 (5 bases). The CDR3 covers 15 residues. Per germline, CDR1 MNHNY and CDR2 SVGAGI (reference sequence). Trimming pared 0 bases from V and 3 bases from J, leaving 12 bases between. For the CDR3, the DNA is TGTGCCAGCAGTTACTCGGGTAGCGACCGCTACGAGCAGTACTTC. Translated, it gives CASSYSGSDRYEQYF.

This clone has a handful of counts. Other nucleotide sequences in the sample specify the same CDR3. CDR3 sequence: CATSDLRQGWSTGELFF. The CDR3 region has the DNA TGTGCCACCAGTGATTTGAGACAGGGGTGGTCCACCGGGGAGCTGTTTTTT. The chain is built from TRBV24-1 and TRBJ2-2, with 8 bases aligning to TRBD1. The germline V gene has CDR1 KGHDR and CDR2 SFDVKD. The J segment lost 4 bases and the V segment lost 0 bases, leaving 6 bases of the junction unmatched. This CDR3 is built from 17 residues.

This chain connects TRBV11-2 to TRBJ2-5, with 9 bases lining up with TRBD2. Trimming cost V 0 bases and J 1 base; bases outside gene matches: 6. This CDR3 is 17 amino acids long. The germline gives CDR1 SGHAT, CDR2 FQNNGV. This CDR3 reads CASSLDWTSVSQETQYF. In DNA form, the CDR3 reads TGTGCCAGCAGCTTAGATTGGACTAGCGTCTCCCAAGAGACCCAGTACTTC.

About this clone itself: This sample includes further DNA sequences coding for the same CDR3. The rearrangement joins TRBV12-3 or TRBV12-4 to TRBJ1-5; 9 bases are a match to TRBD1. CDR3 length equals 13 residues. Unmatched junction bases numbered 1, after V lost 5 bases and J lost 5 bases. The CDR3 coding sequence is TGTGCCAGCAGTGGGACAGGGCATCAGCCCCAGCATTTT. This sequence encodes CASSGTGHQPQHF.

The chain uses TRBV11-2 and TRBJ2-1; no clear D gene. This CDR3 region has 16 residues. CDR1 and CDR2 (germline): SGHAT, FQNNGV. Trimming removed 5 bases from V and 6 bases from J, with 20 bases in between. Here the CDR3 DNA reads TGTGCCAGCAGCCGCCCCTGGGCGCCTCCCCCCAATGAGCAGTTCTTC. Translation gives CASSRPWAPPPNEQFF. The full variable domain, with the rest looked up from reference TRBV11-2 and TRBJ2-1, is EAGVAQSPRYKIIEKRQSVAFWCNPISGHATLYWYQQILGQGPKLLIQFQNNGVVDDSQLPKDRFSAERLKGVDSTLKIQPAKLEDSAVYLCASSRPWAPPPNEQFFGPGTRLTVL.

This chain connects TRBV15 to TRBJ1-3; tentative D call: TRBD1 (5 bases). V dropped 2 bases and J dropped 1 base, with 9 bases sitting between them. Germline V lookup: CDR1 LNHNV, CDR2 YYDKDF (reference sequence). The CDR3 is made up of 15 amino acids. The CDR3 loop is CATSRPQGSGNTIYF. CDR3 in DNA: TGTGCCACCAGCAGACCCCAGGGTTCTGGAAACACCATATATTTT.

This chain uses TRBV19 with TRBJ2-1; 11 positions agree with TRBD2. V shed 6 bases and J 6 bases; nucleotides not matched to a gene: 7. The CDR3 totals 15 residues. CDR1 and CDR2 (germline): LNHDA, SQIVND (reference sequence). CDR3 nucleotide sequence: TGTGCCAGTAGCACGAATAGCGGGAGGGCCAATGAGCAGTTCTTC. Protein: CASSTNSGRANEQFF.

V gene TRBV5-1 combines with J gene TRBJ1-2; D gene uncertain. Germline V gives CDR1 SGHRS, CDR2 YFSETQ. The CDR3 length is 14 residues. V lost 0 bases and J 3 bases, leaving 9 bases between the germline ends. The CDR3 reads CASSLGQVYYGYTF. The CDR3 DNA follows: TGCGCCAGCAGCTTGGGGCAGGTGTACTATGGCTACACCTTC. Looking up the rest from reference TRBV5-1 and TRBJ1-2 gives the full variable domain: KAGVTQTPRYLIKTRGQQVTLSCSPISGHRSVSWYQQTPGQGLQFLFEYFSETQRNKGNFPGRFSGRQFSNSRSEMNVSTLELGDSALYLCASSLGQVYYGYTFGSGTRLTVV.